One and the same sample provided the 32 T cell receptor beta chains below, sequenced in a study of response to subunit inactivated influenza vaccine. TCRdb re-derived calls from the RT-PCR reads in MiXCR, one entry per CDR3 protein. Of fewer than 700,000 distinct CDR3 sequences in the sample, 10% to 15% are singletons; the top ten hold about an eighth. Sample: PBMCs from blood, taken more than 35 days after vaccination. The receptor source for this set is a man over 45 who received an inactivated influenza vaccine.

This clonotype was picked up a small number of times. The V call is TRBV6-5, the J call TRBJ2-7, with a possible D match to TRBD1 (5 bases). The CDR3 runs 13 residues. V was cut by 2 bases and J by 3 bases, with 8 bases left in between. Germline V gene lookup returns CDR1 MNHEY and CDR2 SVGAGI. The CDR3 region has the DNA TGTGCCAGCAGTTACGCAGGGAACTACGAGCAGTACTTC. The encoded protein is CASSYAGNYEQYF.

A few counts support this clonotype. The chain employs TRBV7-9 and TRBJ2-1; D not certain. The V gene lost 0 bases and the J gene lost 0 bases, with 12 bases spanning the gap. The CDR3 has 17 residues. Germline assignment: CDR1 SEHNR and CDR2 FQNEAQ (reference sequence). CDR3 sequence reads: CASSLAGWAASYNEQFF. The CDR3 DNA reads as TGTGCCAGCAGCTTAGCGGGGTGGGCGGCCTCCTACAATGAGCAGTTCTTC.

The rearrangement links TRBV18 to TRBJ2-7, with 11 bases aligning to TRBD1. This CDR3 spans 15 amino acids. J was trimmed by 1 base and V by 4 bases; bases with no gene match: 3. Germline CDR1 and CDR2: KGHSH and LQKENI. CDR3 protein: CASSLDRGPSYEQYF. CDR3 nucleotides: TGTGCCAGCTCACTGGACAGGGGGCCTTCCTACGAGCAGTACTTC. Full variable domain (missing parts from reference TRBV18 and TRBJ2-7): NAGVMQNPRHLVRRRGQEARLRCSPMKGHSHVYWYRQLPEEGLKFMVYLQKENIIDESGMPKERFSAEFPKEGPSILRIQQVVRGDSAAYFCASSLDRGPSYEQYFGPGTRLTVT.

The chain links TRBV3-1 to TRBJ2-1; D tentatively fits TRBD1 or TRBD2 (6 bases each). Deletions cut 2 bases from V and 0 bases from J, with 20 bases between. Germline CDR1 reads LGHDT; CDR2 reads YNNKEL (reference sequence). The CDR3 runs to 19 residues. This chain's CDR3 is CASSQLPPWGASSYNEQFF. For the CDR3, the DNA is TGTGCCAGCAGCCAACTCCCCCCGTGGGGGGCCAGCTCCTACAATGAGCAGTTCTTC.

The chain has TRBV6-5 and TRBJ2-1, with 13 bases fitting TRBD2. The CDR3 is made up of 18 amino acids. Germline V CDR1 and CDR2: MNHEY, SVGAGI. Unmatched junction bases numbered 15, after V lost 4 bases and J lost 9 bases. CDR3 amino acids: CASSSQGLAGAIQIEQFF. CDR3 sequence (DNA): TGTGCCAGCAGTTCCCAAGGACTAGCGGGAGCTATACAAATTGAGCAGTTCTTC.

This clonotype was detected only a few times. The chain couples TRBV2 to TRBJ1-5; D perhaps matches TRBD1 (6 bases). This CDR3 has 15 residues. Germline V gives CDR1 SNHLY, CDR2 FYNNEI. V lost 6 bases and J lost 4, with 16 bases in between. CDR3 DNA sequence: TGTGCCAGCAGAAACAGCGGGACACCAAATCAGCCCCAGCATTTT. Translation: CASRNSGTPNQPQHF.

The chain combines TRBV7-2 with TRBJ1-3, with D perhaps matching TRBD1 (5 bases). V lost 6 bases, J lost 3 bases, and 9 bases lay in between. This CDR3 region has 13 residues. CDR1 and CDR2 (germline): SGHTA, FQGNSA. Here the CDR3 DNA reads TGTGCCAGCAGTTCAGGGTTTGGAAACACCATATATTTT. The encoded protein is CASSSGFGNTIYF.

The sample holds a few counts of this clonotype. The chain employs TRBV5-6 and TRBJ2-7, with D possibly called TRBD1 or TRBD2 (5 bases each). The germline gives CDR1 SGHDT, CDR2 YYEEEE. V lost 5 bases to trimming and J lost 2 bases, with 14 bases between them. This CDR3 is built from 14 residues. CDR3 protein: CASSLGTRPYEQYF. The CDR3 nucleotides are TGTGCCAGCAGTCTGGGGACCAGACCCTACGAGCAGTACTTC.

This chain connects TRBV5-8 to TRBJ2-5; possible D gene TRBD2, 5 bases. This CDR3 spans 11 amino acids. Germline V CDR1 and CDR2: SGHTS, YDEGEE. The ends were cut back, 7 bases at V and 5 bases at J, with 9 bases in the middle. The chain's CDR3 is CASSGLETQYF. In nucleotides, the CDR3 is TGTGCCAGCTCGGGGTTGGAGACCCAGTACTTC.

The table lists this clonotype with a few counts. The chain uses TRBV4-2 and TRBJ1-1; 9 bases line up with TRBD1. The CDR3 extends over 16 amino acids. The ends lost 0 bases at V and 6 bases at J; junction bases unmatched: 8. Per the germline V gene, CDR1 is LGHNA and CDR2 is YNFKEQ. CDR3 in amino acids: CASSQDMDRGGSEAFF. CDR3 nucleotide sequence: TGTGCCAGCAGCCAAGATATGGACAGGGGTGGTTCTGAAGCTTTCTTT.

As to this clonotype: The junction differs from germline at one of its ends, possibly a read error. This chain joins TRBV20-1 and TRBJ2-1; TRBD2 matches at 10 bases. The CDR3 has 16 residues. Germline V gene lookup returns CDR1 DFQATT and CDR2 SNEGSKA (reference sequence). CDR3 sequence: CSATLAGAFSYNGQFF. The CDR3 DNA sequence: TGCAGTGCTACCCTAGCGGGGGCCTTCTCCTACAATGGGCAGTTCTTC.

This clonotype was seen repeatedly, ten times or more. As DNA, the CDR3 is TGTGCCAGCAGCGGACCGGCAGATACGCAGTATTTT. Translation: CASSGPADTQYF. V usage is TRBV6-4 and J usage is TRBJ2-3; D gene ambiguous. Looked up from germline, CDR1 is MRHNA and CDR2 is SNTAGT. CDR3 size: 12 residues. Trimming shortened V by 6 bases and J by 4 bases, and 8 bases separated the two germline ends.

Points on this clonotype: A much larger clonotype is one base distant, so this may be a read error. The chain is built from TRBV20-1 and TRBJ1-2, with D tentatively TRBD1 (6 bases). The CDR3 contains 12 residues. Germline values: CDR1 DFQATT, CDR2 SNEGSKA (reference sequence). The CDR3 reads CSASDRHYGYNF. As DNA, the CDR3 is TGCAGTGCTAGCGACAGGCACTATGGCTACAACTTC.

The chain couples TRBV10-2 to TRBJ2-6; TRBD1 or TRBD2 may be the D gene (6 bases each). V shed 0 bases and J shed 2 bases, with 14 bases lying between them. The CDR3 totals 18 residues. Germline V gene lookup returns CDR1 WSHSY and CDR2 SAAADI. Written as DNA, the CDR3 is TGCGCCAGCAGTGAGTCGAGATTGGAGGGGGCTGGGGCCAACGTCCTGACTTTC. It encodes CASSESRLEGAGANVLTF.

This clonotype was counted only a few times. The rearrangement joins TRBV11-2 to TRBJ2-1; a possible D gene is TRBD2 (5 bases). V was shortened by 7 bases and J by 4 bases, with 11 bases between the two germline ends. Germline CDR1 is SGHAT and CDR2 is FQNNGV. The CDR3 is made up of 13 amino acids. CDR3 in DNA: TGTGCCAGCATCGGGGTGGGGTACAATGAGCAGTTCTTC. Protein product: CASIGVGYNEQFF.

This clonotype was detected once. The CDR3 DNA follows: TGTGCAGCCCGGCGGGAGTTCTCAGATACGCAGTATTTT. Residues: CAARREFSDTQYF. This chain uses TRBV6-6 with TRBJ2-3; 7 nucleotides match TRBD2. Germline assignment: CDR1 MNHNY and CDR2 SVGAGI (reference sequence). The CDR3 extends over 13 amino acids.

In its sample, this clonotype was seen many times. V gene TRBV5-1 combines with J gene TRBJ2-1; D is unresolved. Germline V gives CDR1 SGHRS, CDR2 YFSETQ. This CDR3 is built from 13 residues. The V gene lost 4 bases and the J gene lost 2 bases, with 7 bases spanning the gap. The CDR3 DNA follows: TGCGCCAGCAGCCCCCAACCCTACAATGAGCAGTTCTTC. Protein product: CASSPQPYNEQFF.

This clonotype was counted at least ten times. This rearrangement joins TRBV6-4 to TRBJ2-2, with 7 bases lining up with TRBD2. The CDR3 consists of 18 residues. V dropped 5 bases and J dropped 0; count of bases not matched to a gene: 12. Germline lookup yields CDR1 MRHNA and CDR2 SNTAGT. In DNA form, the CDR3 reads TGTGCCAGCAGTCGACTAGCCCAAATCCTCACGAACACCGGGGAGCTGTTTTTT. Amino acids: CASSRLAQILTNTGELFF.

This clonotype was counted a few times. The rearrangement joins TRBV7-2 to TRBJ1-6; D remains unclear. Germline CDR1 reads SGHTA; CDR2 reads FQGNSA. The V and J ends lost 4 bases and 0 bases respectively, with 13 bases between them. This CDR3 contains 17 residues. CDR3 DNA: TGTGCCAGCAGCTACCGTCGAGGCCTCTCCTATAATTCACCCCTCCACTTT. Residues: CASSYRRGLSYNSPLHF.

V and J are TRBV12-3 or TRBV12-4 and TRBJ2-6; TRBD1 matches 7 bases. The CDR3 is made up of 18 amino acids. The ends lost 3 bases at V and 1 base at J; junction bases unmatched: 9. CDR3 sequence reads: CASSLTGRRLSGANVLTF. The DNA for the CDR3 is TGTGCCAGCAGTTTGACAGGGCGGCGATTGTCTGGGGCCAACGTCCTGACTTTC.

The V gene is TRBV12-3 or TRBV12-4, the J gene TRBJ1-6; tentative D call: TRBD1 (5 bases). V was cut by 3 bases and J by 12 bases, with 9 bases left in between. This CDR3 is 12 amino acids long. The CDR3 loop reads CASSLGDLPLHF. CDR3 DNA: TGTGCCAGCAGTTTGGGGGATTTACCCCTCCACTTT.

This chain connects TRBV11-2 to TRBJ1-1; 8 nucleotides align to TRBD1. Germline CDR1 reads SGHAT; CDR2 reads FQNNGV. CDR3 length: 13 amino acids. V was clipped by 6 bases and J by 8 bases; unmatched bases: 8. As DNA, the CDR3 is TGTGCCAGCAGACCGACTCGGGACAGGGAAGCTTTCTTT. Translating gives CASRPTRDREAFF.

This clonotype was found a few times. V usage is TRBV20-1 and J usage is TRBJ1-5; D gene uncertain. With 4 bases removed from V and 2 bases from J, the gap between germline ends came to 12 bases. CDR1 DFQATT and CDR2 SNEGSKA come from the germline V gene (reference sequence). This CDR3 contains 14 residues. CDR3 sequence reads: CSATRARGNQPQHF. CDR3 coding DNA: TGCAGTGCTACGAGGGCGCGTGGCAATCAGCCCCAGCATTTT.

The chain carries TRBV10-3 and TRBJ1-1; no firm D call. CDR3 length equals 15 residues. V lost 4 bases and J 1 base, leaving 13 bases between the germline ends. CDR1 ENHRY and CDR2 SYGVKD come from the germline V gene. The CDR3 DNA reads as TGTGCCATCAGTGGACCGCCGGAAGGGAACACTGAAGCTTTCTTT. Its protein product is CAISGPPEGNTEAFF.

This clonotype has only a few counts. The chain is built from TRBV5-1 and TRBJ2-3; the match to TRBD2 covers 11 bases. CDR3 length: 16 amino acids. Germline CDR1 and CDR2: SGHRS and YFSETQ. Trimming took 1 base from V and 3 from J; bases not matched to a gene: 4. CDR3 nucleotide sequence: TGCGCCAGCAGCTTGATAGCGGGGGGGCTTACAGATACGCAGTATTTT. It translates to CASSLIAGGLTDTQYF.

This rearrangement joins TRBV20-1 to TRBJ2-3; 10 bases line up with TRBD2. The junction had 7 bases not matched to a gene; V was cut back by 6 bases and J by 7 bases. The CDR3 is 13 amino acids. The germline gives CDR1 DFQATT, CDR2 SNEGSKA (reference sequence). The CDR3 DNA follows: TGCAGTGCGCCCCCTAGCGGGGGCTATACGCAGTATTTT. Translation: CSAPPSGGYTQYF.

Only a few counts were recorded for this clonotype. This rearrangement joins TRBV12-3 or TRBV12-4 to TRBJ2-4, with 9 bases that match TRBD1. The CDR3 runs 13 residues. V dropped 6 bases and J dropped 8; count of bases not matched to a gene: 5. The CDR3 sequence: CASSPRQGDIQYF. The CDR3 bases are TGTGCCAGCAGCCCCCGACAGGGGGACATTCAGTACTTC.

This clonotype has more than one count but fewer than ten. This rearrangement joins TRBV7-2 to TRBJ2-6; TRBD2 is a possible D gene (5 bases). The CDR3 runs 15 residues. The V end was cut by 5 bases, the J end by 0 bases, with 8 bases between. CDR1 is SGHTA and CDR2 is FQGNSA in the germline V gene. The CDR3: CASSARDSGANVLTF. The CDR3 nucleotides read TGTGCCAGCAGCGCCCGGGACTCTGGGGCCAACGTCCTGACTTTC.

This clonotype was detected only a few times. The CDR3 region is CASSSSSGSEQFF. The CDR3 DNA reads TGTGCCAGCAGCTCAAGTAGTGGTTCCGAGCAGTTCTTC. V gene TRBV9 combines with J gene TRBJ2-1; D uncertain. Trimming left V 4 bases short and J 10 bases short, with 15 bases between. Germline CDR1 and CDR2: SGDLS and YYNGEE. This CDR3 is 13 amino acids long.

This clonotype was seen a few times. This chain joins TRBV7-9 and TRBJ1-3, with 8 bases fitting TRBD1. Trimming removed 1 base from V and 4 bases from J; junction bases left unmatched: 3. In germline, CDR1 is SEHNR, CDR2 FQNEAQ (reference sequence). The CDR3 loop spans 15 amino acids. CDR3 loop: CASSLDRGAGNTIYF. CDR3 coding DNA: TGTGCCAGCAGCTTAGACAGGGGGGCCGGAAACACCATATATTTT.

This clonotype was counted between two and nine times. CDR3 DNA sequence: TGTGCCAGCAGCCCAGGATCTGGGGCATACGAGCAGTACTTC. It is translated as CASSPGSGAYEQYF. The gene calls are TRBV11-1 and TRBJ2-7, with TRBD1 as a possible D gene (5 bases). CDR3 size: 14 residues. Trimming took 5 bases from V and 4 from J, leaving 15 bases between them. Looked up from germline, CDR1 is SGHAT and CDR2 is FQDESV (reference sequence).

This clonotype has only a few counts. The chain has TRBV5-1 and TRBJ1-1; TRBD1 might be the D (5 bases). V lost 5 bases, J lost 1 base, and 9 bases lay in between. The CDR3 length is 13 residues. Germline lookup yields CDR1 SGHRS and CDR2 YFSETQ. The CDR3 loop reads CASRDNPNTEAFF. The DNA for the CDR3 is TGCGCCAGCAGGGACAATCCGAACACTGAAGCTTTCTTT. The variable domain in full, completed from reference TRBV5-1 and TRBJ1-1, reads KAGVTQTPRYLIKTRGQQVTLSCSPISGHRSVSWYQQTPGQGLQFLFEYFSETQRNKGNFPGRFSGRQFSNSRSEMNVSTLELGDSALYLCASRDNPNTEAFFGQGTRLTVV.